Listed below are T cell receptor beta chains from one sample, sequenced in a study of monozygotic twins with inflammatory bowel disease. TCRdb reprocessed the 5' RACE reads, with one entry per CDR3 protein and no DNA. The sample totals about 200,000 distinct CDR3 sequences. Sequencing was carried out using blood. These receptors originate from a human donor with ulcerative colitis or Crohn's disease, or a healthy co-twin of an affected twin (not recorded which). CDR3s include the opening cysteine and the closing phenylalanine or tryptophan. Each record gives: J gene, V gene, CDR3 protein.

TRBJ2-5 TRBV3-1 CASSQEIDKTRQETQYF
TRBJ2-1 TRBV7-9 CASSSGQGIRRDEQFF
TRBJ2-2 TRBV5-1 CASSRRLAGNTGELFF
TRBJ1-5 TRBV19 CASSIVRQGNQPQHF
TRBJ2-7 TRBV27 CASSPGKGGRYEQYF
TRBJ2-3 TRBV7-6 CASSFQGSSTDTQYF
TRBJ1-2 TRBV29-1 CSVEMGGYGYTF
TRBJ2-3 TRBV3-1 CASSQASGGVTDTQYF
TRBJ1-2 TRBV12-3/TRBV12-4 CASSPWTGNYGYTF
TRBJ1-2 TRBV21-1 CASSPTGSLWYGYTF
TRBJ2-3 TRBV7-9 CASSSGWGYRDTQYF
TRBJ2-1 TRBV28 CASSFPGRGRNEQFF
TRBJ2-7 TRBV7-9 CASSSRDGYTYEQYF
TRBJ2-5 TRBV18 CASSRRQETQYF
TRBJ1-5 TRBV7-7 CASSLGRYREWGQPQHF
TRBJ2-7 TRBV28 CASSRQPLYEQYF
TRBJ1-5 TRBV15 CATSRDRLGAGNQPQHF
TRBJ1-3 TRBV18 CASSPGQPDSGNTIYF
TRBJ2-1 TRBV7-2 CASSLLQGYNEQFF
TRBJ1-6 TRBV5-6 CASSLEDGTGDISPLHF
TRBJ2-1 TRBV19 CASSFGVANNEQFF